Sequencing of this T cell receptor beta chain was carried out in a study of beta chain features in type 1 diabetes. Overall study findings and caveats: Sequencing of cDNA might inflate the share of cells that strongly express TCR. In all four CD4+ subsets, TCRB CDR3 length was significantly, moderately reduced in type 1 diabetes. Type 1 diabetes patients had fewer VDJ junction insertions and more deletions.

Turning to this clone: Its cognate antigen is unknown. Other nucleotide sequences in the sample specify the same CDR3.

The CDR3 is 14 residues long. Trimming left V 1 base short and J 1 base short, with 8 bases between. CDR1 is SGHTA, CDR2 FQGNSA, per germline. Each donor gave one heparinised blood draw averaging around 120 mL. Based on CD45RO/CCR7/CD25/CD127/CD95/CD27, CD4+ regulatory, stem cell-like memory, naive and central memory cells were sorted. cDNA synthesis used the whole RNA isolate, giving expressed TCRB sequences. The assay was immunoSEQ multiplex PCR, and TCRdb's table has in-frame clones only and misses some. The data show around 300,000 clones, with over 12% seen just once and roughly 0.015% held by the top ten.

The source of this sequence is a man between 18 and 35 years old with type 1 diabetes. The chain couples TRBV7-2 to TRBJ2-7; unclear D gene. Specimen: naive CD4+ T cells from blood. Here the CDR3 reads CASSLGLASYEQYF. Written as DNA, the CDR3 is TGTGCCAGCAGCTTAGGTCTGGCTTCCTACGAGCAGTACTTC.